These 27 T cell receptor beta chains originate from one sample sequenced in a study of T cell changes during pregnancy in multiple sclerosis. Data came from immunoSEQ multiplex PCR; TCRdb stores just in-frame clones and leaves some out. This repertoire shows approximately 110,000 clones, roughly 92% found once; its top ten account for roughly 3.5%. The input for sequencing was peripheral blood, taken after pregnancy. These TCRs come from a female donor with multiple sclerosis, enrolled in a pregnancy study.

This clone was counted only a few times. The rearrangement uses TRBV7-2 and TRBJ1-6, with 10 bases lining up with TRBD1. CDR3 size: 14 residues. With V trimmed by 5 bases and J by 7 bases, 2 bases remained unmatched. Germline V CDR1 and CDR2: SGHTA, FQGNSA. CDR3 sequence: CASSGQGGNSPLHF. CDR3 DNA: TGTGCCAGCAGCGGACAGGGGGGGAATTCACCCCTCCACTTT.

The J gene is TRBJ1-2, the V gene TRBV18; TRBD1 matches at 11 bases. Germline trimming cut 6 bases from V and 7 bases from J; bases unmatched to any gene: 7. This CDR3 is built from 14 residues. The germline V gene encodes CDR1 KGHSH and CDR2 LQKENI. The CDR3 protein is CASSSGTGGGGYTF. The CDR3 region has the DNA TGTGCCAGCTCGTCCGGGACAGGGGGTGGTGGCTACACCTTC.

CDR3 nucleotide sequence: TGTGCCAGTAGAGACAGTTTCTACGAGCAGTACTTC. Amino acid sequence: CASRDSFYEQYF. The chain joins TRBV19 to TRBJ2-7, with TRBD1 as a possible D gene (5 bases). The CDR3 extends over 12 amino acids. The ends were cut back, 6 bases at V and 3 bases at J, with 9 bases in the middle. The V gene's germline CDR1 is LNHDA and CDR2 SQIVND (reference sequence).

The chain recombines TRBV7-9 with TRBJ2-1; TRBD2 matches 10 bases. The CDR3 consists of 15 residues. V lost 6 bases, J lost 4 bases, and 6 bases stayed unmatched. Looked up from germline, CDR1 is SEHNR and CDR2 is FQNEAQ (reference sequence). In nucleotides, the CDR3 is TGTGCCAGCAGACTAGCGGGGAACGCGTACAATGAGCAGTTCTTC. It translates to CASRLAGNAYNEQFF.

This clone was seen just once. The chain uses TRBV19 and TRBJ1-5; 7 positions match TRBD1. Germline V CDR1 and CDR2: LNHDA, SQIVND (reference sequence). The CDR3 loop spans 14 amino acids. Unmatched junction bases numbered 9, after V lost 8 bases and J lost 5 bases. The CDR3 reads CASSQDRIYQPQHF. CDR3 bases: TGTGCCAGTTCCCAGGACAGGATCTATCAGCCCCAGCATTTT. The full variable domain, in which reference TRBV19 and TRBJ1-5 provide the parts outside the CDR3, is DGGITQSPKYLFRKEGQNVTLSCEQNLNHDAMYWYRQDPGQGLRLIYYSQIVNDFQKGDIAEGYSVSREKKESFPLTVTSAQKNPTAFYLCASSQDRIYQPQHFGDGTRLSIL.

This chain connects TRBV5-4 to TRBJ1-1; a weak D match, TRBD1 (5 bases). V was cut by 4 bases and J by 5 bases, with 15 bases left in between. The CDR3 spans 14 residues. Germline-derived CDR1 and CDR2 are SGHNT and YYREEE (reference sequence). CDR3 bases: TGTGCCAGCAGCCCCCTCCAGGGAGGAACTGAAGCTTTCTTT. It yields the protein CASSPLQGGTEAFF.

The J gene is TRBJ1-2, the V gene TRBV4-2, with D tentatively TRBD1 (6 bases). This CDR3 spans 15 amino acids. The V end lost 0 bases, the J end lost 3 bases, and 11 bases lay between the germline ends. CDR1 LGHNA and CDR2 YNFKEQ come from the germline V gene. CDR3 region: CASSQEAQGHYGYTF. The CDR3 bases are TGTGCCAGCAGCCAAGAGGCGCAGGGGCACTATGGCTACACCTTC.

This clone was observed once. V gene TRBV9 combines with J gene TRBJ2-1; no reliable D call. This CDR3 is built from 13 residues. Germline-derived CDR1 and CDR2 are SGDLS and YYNGEE. The germline V and J ends were trimmed by 1 base and 7 bases, with 9 bases remaining between them. CDR3 DNA sequence: TGTGCCAGCAGCGTAAGAGGCGGAAATGAGCAGTTCTTC. It translates to CASSVRGGNEQFF.

The chain uses TRBV11-2 and TRBJ2-5; no firm D call. Trimming left V 0 bases short and J 5 bases short, with 4 bases between. The CDR3 extends over 12 amino acids. Germline V lookup: CDR1 SGHAT, CDR2 FQNNGV. The CDR3 DNA reads as TGTGCCAGCAGCTTAGATCTTGAGACCCAGTACTTC. Encoded protein: CASSLDLETQYF.

This clone has just one count. The chain combines TRBV5-1 with TRBJ2-7, with 7 bases fitting TRBD1. Germline values: CDR1 SGHRS, CDR2 YFSETQ. Losses at the gene ends were 3 bases for V and 2 bases for J; bases not matched to a gene: 5. CDR3 length: 14 amino acids. CDR3 DNA: TGCGCCAGCAGCTCGACAGGGAAACCCTACGAGCAGTACTTC. Translating gives CASSSTGKPYEQYF.

The rearrangement joins TRBV27 to TRBJ2-2; weak D call: TRBD1 (6 bases). The V end lost 4 bases, the J end lost 6 bases, and 9 bases lay between the germline ends. CDR1 is MNHEY, CDR2 SMNVEV, per germline (reference sequence). The CDR3 has 13 residues. CDR3: CASSSRGAGELFF. The CDR3 DNA reads as TGTGCCAGCAGTTCCAGGGGCGCCGGGGAGCTGTTTTTT.

The rearrangement uses TRBV30 and TRBJ1-2; D is ambiguous. V shed 0 bases and J shed 14 bases, with 16 bases lying between them. CDR1 and CDR2 (germline): GTSNPN, SVGIG (reference sequence). The CDR3 covers 12 residues. The DNA of the CDR3 is TGTGCCTGGAGTGTCATGCCAGAACTAGGAACCTTC. This codes for CAWSVMPELGTF.

The chain is built from TRBV18 and TRBJ2-7; D gene unclear. The CDR3 has 15 amino acids. The V end lost 3 bases, the J end lost 2 bases, and 14 bases lay between the germline ends. Germline lookup yields CDR1 KGHSH and CDR2 LQKENI. Here the CDR3 DNA reads TGTGCCAGCTCACCTATACCACGGTATACCTACGAGCAGTACTTC. Translating it yields CASSPIPRYTYEQYF.

The chain carries TRBV5-1 and TRBJ2-5; weak D call: TRBD2 (5 bases). The CDR3 has 13 amino acids. V lost 0 bases and J lost 11, with 14 bases in between. Germline CDR1 and CDR2: SGHRS and YFSETQ. CDR3: CASSLADGWEQYF. The CDR3 coding sequence is TGCGCCAGCAGCTTGGCCGACGGTTGGGAGCAGTACTTC.

This chain uses TRBV5-1 with TRBJ1-3; 7 bases map to TRBD1. The V and J ends lost 4 bases and 0 bases, in that order; junction bases with no gene match: 7. CDR1 is SGHRS and CDR2 is YFSETQ in the germline V gene. The CDR3 runs to 16 residues. The CDR3 protein is CASSDPGQSSGNTIYF. As DNA, the CDR3 is TGCGCCAGCAGCGACCCGGGACAGAGCTCTGGAAACACCATATATTTT.

The genes are TRBV18 and TRBJ1-4; D gene unclear. Germline V gives CDR1 KGHSH, CDR2 LQKENI. V was shortened by 4 bases and J by 3 bases, with 6 bases between the two germline ends. The CDR3 spans 13 residues. In DNA, the CDR3 is TGTGCCAGCTCACTATCGTCTAATGAAAAACTGTTTTTT. Amino acids: CASSLSSNEKLFF. Full variable domain (remainder filled in from reference TRBV18 and TRBJ1-4): NAGVMQNPRHLVRRRGQEARLRCSPMKGHSHVYWYRQLPEEGLKFMVYLQKENIIDESGMPKERFSAEFPKEGPSILRIQQVVRGDSAAYFCASSLSSNEKLFFGSGTQLSVL.

The CDR3 spells CASSLPGQGREPQHF. CDR3 DNA: TGTGCCAGCAGCCTACCGGGACAGGGAAGGGAGCCCCAGCATTTT. V gene TRBV5-8 combines with J gene TRBJ1-5, with 9 bases that match TRBD1. Germline-derived CDR1 and CDR2 are SGHTS and YDEGEE. This CDR3 spans 15 amino acids. Trimming at V came to 4 bases and at J to 8 bases, leaving 10 bases not matched to a gene.

The chain is built from TRBV10-3 and TRBJ1-2; 8 bases are a match to TRBD1. This CDR3 region has 16 residues. V was pared by 2 bases and J by 4 bases, with 9 bases of the junction left unmatched. CDR1 is ENHRY and CDR2 is SYGVKD in the germline V gene. CDR3 bases: TGTGCCATCAGTGAGCCTAGGACAGGGTTGTTCTATGGCTACACCTTC. Encoded protein: CAISEPRTGLFYGYTF.

The chain carries TRBV5-4 and TRBJ1-2, with D possibly being TRBD1 (6 bases). V was shortened by 2 bases and J by 8 bases, with 13 bases between the two germline ends. The CDR3 is made up of 13 amino acids. The germline V gene encodes CDR1 SGHNT and CDR2 YYREEE (reference sequence). CDR3 DNA sequence: TGTGCCAGCAGCTTTAATACAGGGCGGGGCTACACCTTC. Its protein is CASSFNTGRGYTF.

CDR3 amino acids: CASSLILQGLAGGRETQYF. CDR3 DNA sequence: TGTGCCAGCAGCTTAATCTTGCAGGGACTAGCGGGGGGTCGGGAGACCCAGTACTTC. The chain is built from TRBV11-2 and TRBJ2-5, with 15 positions matching TRBD2. Germline-derived CDR1 and CDR2 are SGHAT and FQNNGV. The CDR3 covers 19 residues. V was clipped by 2 bases and J by 5 bases; unmatched bases: 12.

The chain links TRBV21-1 to TRBJ2-2; the tabulated D call, TRBD1, remains unverified against the DNA. TRBV21-1 is designated a pseudogene. The CDR3 is 16 amino acids. CDR3 amino acids: CASSNPGDRNTGELFF. In nucleotides, the CDR3 is TGTGCCAGCAGCAACCCGGGGGACAGGAACACCGGGGAGCTGTTTTTT.

The chain employs TRBV30 and TRBJ2-2; possibly TRBD1 for D (6 bases). The ends were cut back, 0 bases at V and 4 bases at J, with 9 bases in the middle. The CDR3 contains 14 residues. Germline V gene data show CDR1 as GTSNPN and CDR2 as SVGIG (reference sequence). CDR3 sequence: CAWSVTGTTGELFF. The CDR3 DNA follows: TGTGCCTGGAGTGTCACAGGGACCACCGGGGAGCTGTTTTTT.

This chain joins TRBV7-8 and TRBJ2-4; D may be TRBD2 (7 bases). The CDR3 extends over 15 amino acids. Germline V gene lookup returns CDR1 SGHVS and CDR2 FQNEAQ. The V and J ends lost 1 base and 6 bases respectively, with 13 bases between them. CDR3 amino acids: CASSLDGGRGNIQYF. The DNA of the CDR3 is TGTGCCAGCAGCTTAGACGGGGGGCGGGGAAACATTCAGTACTTC.

The chain uses TRBV5-5 and TRBJ2-2, with a possible D match to TRBD1 (5 bases). From germline, CDR1 is SGHKS and CDR2 YYEKEE (reference sequence). This CDR3 spans 13 amino acids. The V end was cut by 0 bases, the J end by 7 bases, with 7 bases between. This CDR3 reads CASSLEGVGELFF. CDR3 nucleotide sequence: TGTGCCAGCAGCTTGGAAGGGGTCGGGGAGCTGTTTTTT.

Turning to this clone: The same CDR3 is also encoded by other DNA sequences in this sample. V is TRBV2 and J is TRBJ1-6, with 7 bases aligning to TRBD1. There are 13 residues in the CDR3. V lost 6 bases, J lost 6 bases, and 2 bases stayed unmatched. Germline V CDR1 and CDR2: SNHLY, FYNNEI. The CDR3 nucleotides are TGTGCCAGCAGGACAGGGCTTAATTCACCCCTCCACTTT. Its protein is CASRTGLNSPLHF.

The V gene is TRBV5-4, the J gene TRBJ1-6; D is perhaps TRBD1 (6 bases). Germline V CDR1 and CDR2: SGHNT, YYREEE (reference sequence). This CDR3 has 14 residues. Trimming left V 5 bases short and J 9 bases short, with 15 bases between. The CDR3 DNA reads as TGTGCCAGCAGTACCGAGACAGGTTTTTCACCCCTCCACTTT. Protein product: CASSTETGFSPLHF.

V and J are TRBV27 and TRBJ2-1; 10 bases line up with TRBD2. The CDR3 is 15 residues long. CDR1 and CDR2 (germline): MNHEY, SMNVEV (reference sequence). Unmatched junction bases numbered 4, after V lost 7 bases and J lost 1 base. For the CDR3, the DNA is TGTGCCAGCAAACCGGGACTAGCGTCCTACAATGAGCAGTTCTTC. Translation: CASKPGLASYNEQFF.